These T cell receptor beta chains were read from a single sample in a study of Ad26.COV2.S vaccination and SARS-CoV-2 variants. TCRdb's copy holds only in-frame clones and misses some; the assay was immunoSEQ multiplex PCR. The sample shows a few hundred thousand clones, around 91% of them seen only once. The sample here was peripheral blood, taken in a trial of Ad26.COV2.S vaccine versus placebo. The source is a person aged 18-60 years who received the Ad26.COV2.S COVID-19 vaccine or a placebo. Each CDR3 is given with its conserved first and last residue. The D gene is left open where the match is weak.

cdr3_length d_call j_call v_call cdr3_aa cdr3_nt
14 - TRBJ2-1 TRBV6-4 CASSALGDYNEQFF TGTGCCAGCAGCGCCCTTGGAGACTACAATGAGCAGTTCTTC
16 - TRBJ2-7 TRBV3-1/TRBV3-2 CASSQDITGSPYEQYF TGTGCCAGCAGCCAAGATATTACCGGGTCCCCCTACGAGCAGTACTTC
15 - TRBJ1-2 TRBV14 CASSQDSRGSYGYTF TGTGCCAGCAGCCAAGATTCTCGCGGGAGCTATGGCTACACCTTC
10 - TRBJ2-1 TRBV29-1 CSARNNEQFF TGCAGCGCCCGTAACAATGAGCAGTTCTTC
13 - TRBJ1-6 TRBV20-1 CSASYSRVSPLHF TGCAGTGCTAGTTACAGTAGGGTCTCACCCCTCCACTTT
15 TRBD1 TRBJ2-7 TRBV14 CASSQVGQGAYEQYF TGTGCCAGCAGCCAAGTGGGACAGGGGGCCTACGAGCAGTACTTC
14 TRBD2 TRBJ2-1 TRBV4-2 CASSQVGRVNEQFF TGTGCCAGCAGCCAAGTTGGGAGGGTGAATGAGCAGTTCTTC
16 - TRBJ2-5 TRBV28 CASSPQPGSGGETQYF TGTGCCAGCAGTCCCCAACCCGGGAGTGGAGGAGAGACCCAGTACTTC
17 - TRBJ1-3 TRBV4-1 CASSQDRARGHRNTIYF TGCGCCAGCAGCCAAGATCGGGCTCGGGGACACCGAAACACCATATATTTT
16 TRBD1 TRBJ2-7 TRBV28 CASSRPGQGSSYEQYF TGTGCCAGCAGTAGACCGGGACAGGGAAGCTCCTACGAGCAGTACTTC
13 - TRBJ2-7 TRBV5-8 CASNYIQAYEQYF TGTGCCAGCAACTACATACAGGCCTACGAGCAGTACTTC
16 - TRBJ2-7 TRBV11-2 CASSLGGPTLAYERYF TGTGCCAGCAGCTTAGGGGGACCCACGTTGGCCTACGAGCGGTACTTC
13 - TRBJ2-3 TRBV3-1/TRBV3-2 CASSHRGSDTQYF TGTGCCAGCAGCCACCGAGGGTCAGATACGCAGTATTTT
19 TRBD1 TRBJ2-1 TRBV9 CASSGRTGDVNRDYNEQFF TGTGCCAGCAGCGGAAGGACAGGGGACGTTAACCGAGACTACAATGAGCAGTTCTTC
13 - TRBJ2-7 TRBV5-4 CASSLIGSYEQYF TGTGCCAGCAGCTTGATTGGCTCCTACGAGCAGTACTTC
18 - TRBJ1-1 TRBV5-4 CASSPPSGDTHMNTEAFF TGTGCCAGCAGCCCCCCAAGTGGGGACACACACATGAACACTGAAGCTTTCTTT
16 TRBD2 TRBJ2-2 TRBV9 CASSVEASGSSGELFF TGTGCCAGCAGCGTAGAAGCTAGCGGGAGCTCCGGGGAGCTGTTTTTT
11 - TRBJ2-1 TRBV10-3 CAISTTDEQFF TGTGCCATCAGTACTACGGATGAGCAGTTCTTC
15 - TRBJ2-3 TRBV7-8 CASSLRDTLTDTQYF TGTGCCAGCAGCCTCCGGGACACCCTCACAGATACGCAGTATTTT
16 TRBD2 TRBJ2-5 TRBV11-2 CASSHRTSGRSETQYF TGTGCCAGCAGCCATCGGACTAGCGGGAGGAGTGAGACCCAGTACTTC
11 TRBD1 TRBJ2-3 TRBV20-1 CSVPGGYTQYF TGCAGTGTTCCAGGGGGCTATACGCAGTATTTT
15 TRBD1 TRBJ2-3 TRBV3-1/TRBV3-2 CASSQPGQSTDTQYF TGTGCCAGCAGCCAACCGGGACAGAGCACAGATACGCAGTATTTT
15 - TRBJ2-7 TRBV5-4 CASSLVGAPSYEQYF TGTGCCAGCAGCTTGGTAGGGGCCCCCTCCTACGAGCAGTACTTC
14 TRBD1 TRBJ1-4 TRBV28 CASNYGTGAEKLFF TGTGCCAGCAATTATGGGACAGGGGCTGAAAAACTGTTTTTT
16 - TRBJ1-1 TRBV7-9 CASSLVPRTGNTEAFF TGTGCCAGCAGCTTAGTCCCGCGGACTGGAAACACTGAAGCTTTCTTT
14 - TRBJ2-3 TRBV6-1 CASSEAAGIDTQYF TGTGCCAGCAGTGAAGCTGCAGGTATAGATACGCAGTATTTT
15 - TRBJ2-7 TRBV27 CASSPSRQASYEQYF TGTGCCAGCAGCCCATCACGGCAGGCCAGCTACGAGCAGTACTTC